The present TCR beta chain was sequenced within a study of blood T cell repertoires in COVID-19. Study details: Sample material is recorded as cDNA or gDNA derived from T cells, B-cell-depleted T cells, or PBMCs.

This clone was observed once. Those who participated ranged in age from roughly 18 to 90 years and resided in 20 to 25 US areas. Cohorts were assigned according to the clinical history that participants reported. As handled by the study authors: Estimates of nucleated cell counts were drawn from the amplification of reference gene primers. TCRdb keeps only in-frame clones here, not all; method: immunoSEQ multiplex PCR. V and J calls plus clone size are reproduced from that table; the DNA served to infer D and trimming. The sample includes some 150,000 clones, 88% seen only once; the top ten take 1% to 1.5%. The sequenced material came from PBMCs or T cells enriched from blood (not recorded which). The sequence derives from a woman aged 25 to 39 with acute COVID-19.

CDR3 region: CASSLLELYGYTF. The CDR3 nucleotides are TGTGCCAGCAGTTTACTGGAGCTCTATGGCTACACCTTC. The chain has TRBV28 and TRBJ1-2; D is uncertain. Deletions cut 2 bases from V and 4 bases from J, with 8 bases between. This CDR3 region has 13 residues. Germline assignment: CDR1 MDHEN and CDR2 SYDVKM.